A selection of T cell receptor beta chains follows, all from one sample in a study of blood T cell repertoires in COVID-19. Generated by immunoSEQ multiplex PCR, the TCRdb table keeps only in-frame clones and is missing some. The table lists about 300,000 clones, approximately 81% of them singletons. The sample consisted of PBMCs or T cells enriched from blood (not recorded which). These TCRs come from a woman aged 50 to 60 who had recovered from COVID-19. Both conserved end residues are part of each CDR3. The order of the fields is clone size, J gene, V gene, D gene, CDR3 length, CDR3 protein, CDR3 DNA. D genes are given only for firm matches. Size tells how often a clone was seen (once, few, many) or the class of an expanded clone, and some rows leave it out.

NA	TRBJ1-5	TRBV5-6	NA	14	CASSLSGSPQPQHF	TGTGCCAGCAGCTTGTCAGGTTCTCCGCAGCCCCAGCATTTT
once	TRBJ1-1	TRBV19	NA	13	CASSISRNTEAFF	TGTGCCAGTAGTATTTCCCGGAACACTGAAGCTTTCTTT
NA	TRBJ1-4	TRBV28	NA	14	CASSSTGLGEKLFF	TGTGCCAGCAGTTCTACAGGGCTTGGTGAAAAACTGTTTTTT
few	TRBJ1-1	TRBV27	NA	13	CASSLNRNTEAFF	TGTGCCAGCAGTTTAAACAGGAACACTGAAGCTTTCTTT
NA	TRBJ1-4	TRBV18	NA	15	CASSPPGVKGEKLFF	TGTGCCAGCTCACCACCGGGAGTCAAGGGTGAAAAACTGTTTTTT
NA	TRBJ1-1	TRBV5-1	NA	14	CASSADSSNTEAFF	TGCGCCAGCAGCGCCGACAGTTCCAACACTGAAGCTTTCTTT
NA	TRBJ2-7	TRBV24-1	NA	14	CATSDSLKPHEQYF	TGTGCCACCAGTGATTCGCTCAAGCCCCACGAGCAGTACTTC
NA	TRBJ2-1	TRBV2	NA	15	CASSETGKSTNEQFF	TGTGCCAGCAGTGAAACGGGGAAGTCTACCAATGAGCAGTTCTTC
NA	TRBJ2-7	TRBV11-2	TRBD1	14	CASRSGQGNYEQYF	TGTGCCAGCAGGTCGGGACAGGGGAACTACGAGCAGTACTTC
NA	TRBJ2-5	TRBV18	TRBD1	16	CASSPPGTVLQETQYF	TGTGCCAGCTCACCACCAGGGACAGTACTCCAAGAGACCCAGTACTTC
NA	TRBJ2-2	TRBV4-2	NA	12	CASSLNTGELFF	TGTGCCAGCAGCCTAAACACCGGGGAGCTGTTTTTT
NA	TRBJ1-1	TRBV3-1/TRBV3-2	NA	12	CASRPGTSRPVF	TGTGCCAGCCGTCCCGGGACTTCTCGTCCGGTCTTT
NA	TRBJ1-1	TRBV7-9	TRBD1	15	CASSGTGNFFAEAFF	TGTGCCAGCAGCGGGACAGGAAACTTCTTTGCTGAAGCTTTCTTT
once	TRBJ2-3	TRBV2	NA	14	CASNSGGSTDTQYF	TGTGCCAGCAACTCCGGCGGGAGCACAGATACGCAGTATTTT
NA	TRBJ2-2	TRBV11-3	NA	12	CASSPRTGELFF	TGTGCCAGCAGCCCGAGAACCGGGGAGCTGTTTTTT
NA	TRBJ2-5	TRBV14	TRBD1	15	CASSYGTGSLETQYF	TGTGCCAGCAGCTACGGGACAGGGTCTTTGGAGACCCAGTACTTC
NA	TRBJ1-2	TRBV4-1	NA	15	CASSQGPMIDYGYTF	TGCGCCAGCAGCCAGGGGCCGATGATTGACTATGGCTACACCTTC
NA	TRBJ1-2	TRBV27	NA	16	CASRPTLTVTNYGYTF	TGTGCCAGCAGGCCTACCCTCACAGTTACCAACTATGGCTACACCTTC
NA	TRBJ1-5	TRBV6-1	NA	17	CASSESRGPRGHQPQHF	TGTGCCAGCAGTGAATCCAGGGGCCCTAGGGGCCATCAGCCCCAGCATTTT
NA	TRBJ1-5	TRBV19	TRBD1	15	CASSYGTGGNQPQHF	TGTGCCAGTTCATACGGGACAGGGGGCAATCAGCCCCAGCATTTT
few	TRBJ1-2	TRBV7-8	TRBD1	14	CASSPRQGASGYTF	TGTGCCAGCAGCCCCCGACAGGGGGCGAGTGGCTACACCTTC
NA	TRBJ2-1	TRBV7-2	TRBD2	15	CASSRLAGSYNEQFF	TGTGCCAGCAGCAGACTAGCGGGAAGCTACAATGAGCAGTTCTTC
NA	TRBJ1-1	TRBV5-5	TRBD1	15	CASTTAGQMNTEAFF	TGTGCCAGCACCACGGCGGGACAGATGAACACTGAAGCTTTCTTT
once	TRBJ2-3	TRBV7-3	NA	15	CASSLMGFSTDTQYF	TGTGCCAGCAGCTTAATGGGCTTCAGCACAGATACGCAGTATTTT
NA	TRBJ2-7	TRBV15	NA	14	CATSRDGGSYEQYF	TGTGCCACCAGCAGAGATGGCGGGTCGTACGAGCAGTACTTC
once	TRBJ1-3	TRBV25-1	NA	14	CASSELTRGNTIYF	TGTGCCAGCAGTGAATTGACAAGGGGAAACACCATATATTTT
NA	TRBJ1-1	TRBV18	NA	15	CASSPPSSWDTEAFF	TGTGCCAGCTCACCACCATCTAGCTGGGACACTGAAGCTTTCTTT
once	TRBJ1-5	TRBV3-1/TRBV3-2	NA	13	CASSQSGGEPQHF	TGTGCCAGCAGCCAATCGGGGGGGGAGCCCCAGCATTTT